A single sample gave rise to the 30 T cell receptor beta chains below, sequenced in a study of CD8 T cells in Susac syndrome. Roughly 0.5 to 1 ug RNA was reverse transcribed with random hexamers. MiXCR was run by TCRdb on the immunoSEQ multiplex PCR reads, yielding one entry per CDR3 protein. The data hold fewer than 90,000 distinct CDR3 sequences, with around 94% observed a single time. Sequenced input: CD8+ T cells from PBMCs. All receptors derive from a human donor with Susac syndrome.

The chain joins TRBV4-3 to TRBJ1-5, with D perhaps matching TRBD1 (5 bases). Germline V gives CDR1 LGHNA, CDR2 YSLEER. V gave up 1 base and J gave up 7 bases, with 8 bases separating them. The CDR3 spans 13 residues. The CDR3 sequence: CASSQGRDQPQHF. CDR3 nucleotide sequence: TGCGCCAGCAGCCAAGGCAGGGACCAGCCCCAGCATTTT.

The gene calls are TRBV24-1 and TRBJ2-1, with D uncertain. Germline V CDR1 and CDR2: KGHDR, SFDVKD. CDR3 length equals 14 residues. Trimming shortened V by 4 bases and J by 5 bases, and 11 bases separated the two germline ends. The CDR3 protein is CATSDRDENNEQFF. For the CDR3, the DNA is TGTGCCACCAGTGACCGTGACGAAAACAATGAGCAGTTCTTC.

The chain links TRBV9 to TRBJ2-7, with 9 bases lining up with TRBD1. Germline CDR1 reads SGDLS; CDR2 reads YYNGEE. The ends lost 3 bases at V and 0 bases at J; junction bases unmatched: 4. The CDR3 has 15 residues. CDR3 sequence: CASSAGQGSSYEQYF. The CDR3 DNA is TGTGCCAGCAGCGCGGGACAGGGCAGCTCCTACGAGCAGTACTTC.

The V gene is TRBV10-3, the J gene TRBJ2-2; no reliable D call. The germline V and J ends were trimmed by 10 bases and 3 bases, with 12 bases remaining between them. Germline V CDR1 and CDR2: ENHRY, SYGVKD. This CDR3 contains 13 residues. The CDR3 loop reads CATRPSHTGELFF. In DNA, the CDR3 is TGTGCCACCCGACCCAGCCACACCGGGGAGCTGTTTTTT.

The CDR3 region has the DNA TGTGCCAGCAGCTTAGCTACGGGACAGGGTTACGAGCAGTACTTC. This sequence encodes CASSLATGQGYEQYF. This chain uses TRBV7-9 with TRBJ2-7; 9 positions match TRBD1. Germline CDR1 reads SEHNR; CDR2 reads FQNEAQ (reference sequence). Trimming took 0 bases from V and 4 from J; bases not matched to a gene: 4. CDR3 length equals 15 residues.

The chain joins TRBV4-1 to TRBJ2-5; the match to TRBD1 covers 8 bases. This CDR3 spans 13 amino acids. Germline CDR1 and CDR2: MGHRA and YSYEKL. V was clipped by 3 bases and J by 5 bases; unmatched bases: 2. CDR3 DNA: TGCGCCAGCAGCCACGACAGGGGTGAGACCCAGTACTTC. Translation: CASSHDRGETQYF.

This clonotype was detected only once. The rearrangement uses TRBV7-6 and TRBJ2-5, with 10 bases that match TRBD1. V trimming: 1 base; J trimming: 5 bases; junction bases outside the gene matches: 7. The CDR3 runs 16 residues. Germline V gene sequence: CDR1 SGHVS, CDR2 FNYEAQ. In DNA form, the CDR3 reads TGTGCCAGCAGCTTAGAGGGGACAGGGGTACGGGAGACCCAGTACTTC. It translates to CASSLEGTGVRETQYF.

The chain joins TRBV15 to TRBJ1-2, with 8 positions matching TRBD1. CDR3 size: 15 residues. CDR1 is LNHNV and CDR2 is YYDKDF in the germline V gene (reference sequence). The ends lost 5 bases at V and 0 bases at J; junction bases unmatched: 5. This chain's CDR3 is CATSFRTGPNYGYTF. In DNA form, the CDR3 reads TGTGCCACCAGCTTCCGGACAGGGCCTAACTATGGCTACACCTTC.

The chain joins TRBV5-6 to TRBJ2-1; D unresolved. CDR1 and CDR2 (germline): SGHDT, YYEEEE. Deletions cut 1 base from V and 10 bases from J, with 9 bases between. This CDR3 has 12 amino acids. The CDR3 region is CASSLTVIEQFF. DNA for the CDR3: TGTGCCAGCAGCTTGACCGTAATCGAGCAGTTCTTC.

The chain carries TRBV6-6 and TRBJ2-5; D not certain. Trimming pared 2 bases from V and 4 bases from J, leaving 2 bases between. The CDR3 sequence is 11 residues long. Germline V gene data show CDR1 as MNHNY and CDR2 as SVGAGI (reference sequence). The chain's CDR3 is CASSYVETQYF. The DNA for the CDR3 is TGTGCCAGCAGTTACGTAGAGACCCAGTACTTC.

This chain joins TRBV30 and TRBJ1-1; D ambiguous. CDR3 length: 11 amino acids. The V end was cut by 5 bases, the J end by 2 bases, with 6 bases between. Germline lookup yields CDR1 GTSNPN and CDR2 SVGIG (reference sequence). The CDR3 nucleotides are TGTGCCTGGGCGACCAACACTGAAGCTTTCTTT. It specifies CAWATNTEAFF.

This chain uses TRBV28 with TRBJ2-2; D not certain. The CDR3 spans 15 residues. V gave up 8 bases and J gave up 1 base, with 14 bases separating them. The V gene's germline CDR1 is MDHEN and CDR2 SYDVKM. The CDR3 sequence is CASVTTLWNTGELFF. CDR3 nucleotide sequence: TGTGCCAGCGTCACAACTCTATGGAACACCGGGGAGCTGTTTTTT.

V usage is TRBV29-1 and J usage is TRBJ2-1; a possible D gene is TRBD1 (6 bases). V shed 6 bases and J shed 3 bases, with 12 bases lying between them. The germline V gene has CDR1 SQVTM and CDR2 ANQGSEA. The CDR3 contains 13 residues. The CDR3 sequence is CSVSRQDYNEQFF. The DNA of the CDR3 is TGCAGCGTATCAAGACAGGACTACAATGAGCAGTTCTTC.

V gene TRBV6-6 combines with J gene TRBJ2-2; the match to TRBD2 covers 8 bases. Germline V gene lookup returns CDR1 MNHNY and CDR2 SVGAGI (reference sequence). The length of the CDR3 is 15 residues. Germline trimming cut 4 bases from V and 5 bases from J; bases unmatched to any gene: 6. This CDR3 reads CASSWSGGETGELFF. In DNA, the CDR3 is TGTGCCAGCAGTTGGAGCGGGGGCGAGACCGGGGAGCTGTTTTTT.

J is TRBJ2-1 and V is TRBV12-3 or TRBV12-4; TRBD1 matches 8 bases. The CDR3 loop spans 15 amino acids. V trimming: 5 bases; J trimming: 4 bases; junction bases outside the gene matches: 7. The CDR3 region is CASSPGTGPYNEQFF. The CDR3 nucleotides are TGTGCCAGCAGTCCCGGGACAGGCCCTTACAATGAGCAGTTCTTC.

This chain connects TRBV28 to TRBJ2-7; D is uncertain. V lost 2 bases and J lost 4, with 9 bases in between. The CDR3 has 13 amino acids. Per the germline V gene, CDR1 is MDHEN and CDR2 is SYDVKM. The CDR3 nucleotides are TGTGCCAGCAGTTTAACGTGGCAATACGAGCAGTACTTC. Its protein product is CASSLTWQYEQYF.

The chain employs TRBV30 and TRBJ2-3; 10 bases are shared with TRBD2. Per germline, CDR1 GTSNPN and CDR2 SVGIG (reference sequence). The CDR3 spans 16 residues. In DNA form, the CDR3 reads TGTGCAAAGACCCACGGTCTAGCGGGAGTAGCAGATACGCAGTATTTT. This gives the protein CAKTHGLAGVADTQYF.

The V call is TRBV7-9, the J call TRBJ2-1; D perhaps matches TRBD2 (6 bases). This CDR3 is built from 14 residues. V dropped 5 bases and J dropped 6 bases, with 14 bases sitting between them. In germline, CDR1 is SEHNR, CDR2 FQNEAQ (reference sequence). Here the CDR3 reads CASSLLPAGNEQFF. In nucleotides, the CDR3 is TGTGCCAGCAGCCTCCTTCCAGCGGGCAATGAGCAGTTCTTC.

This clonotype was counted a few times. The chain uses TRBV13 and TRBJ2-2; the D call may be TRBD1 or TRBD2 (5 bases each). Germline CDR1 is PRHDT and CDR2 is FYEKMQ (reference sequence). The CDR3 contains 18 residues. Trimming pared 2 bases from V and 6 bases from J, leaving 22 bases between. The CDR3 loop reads CASSLSDRGQDPPGELFF. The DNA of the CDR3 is TGTGCCAGCAGCTTAAGTGATCGGGGCCAGGATCCCCCCGGGGAGCTGTTTTTT.

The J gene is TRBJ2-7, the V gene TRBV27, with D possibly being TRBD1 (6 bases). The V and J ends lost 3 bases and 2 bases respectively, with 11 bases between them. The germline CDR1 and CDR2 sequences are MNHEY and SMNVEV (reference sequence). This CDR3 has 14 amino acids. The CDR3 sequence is CASSFLAGAYEQYF. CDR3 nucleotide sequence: TGTGCCAGCAGTTTCCTGGCAGGGGCCTACGAGCAGTACTTC.

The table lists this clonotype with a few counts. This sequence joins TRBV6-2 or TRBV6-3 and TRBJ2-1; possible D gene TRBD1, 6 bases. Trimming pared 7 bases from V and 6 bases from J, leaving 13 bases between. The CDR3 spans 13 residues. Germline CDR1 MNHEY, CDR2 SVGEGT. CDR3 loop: CASNKGESNEQFF. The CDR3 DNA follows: TGTGCCAGCAACAAGGGGGAGAGCAATGAGCAGTTCTTC.

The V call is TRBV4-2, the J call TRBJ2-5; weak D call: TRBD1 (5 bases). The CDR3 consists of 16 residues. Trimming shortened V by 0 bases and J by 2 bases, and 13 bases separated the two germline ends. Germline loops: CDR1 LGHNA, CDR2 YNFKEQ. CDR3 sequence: CASSQDGEGVQETQYF. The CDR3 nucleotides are TGTGCCAGCAGCCAAGATGGGGAAGGGGTTCAAGAGACCCAGTACTTC.

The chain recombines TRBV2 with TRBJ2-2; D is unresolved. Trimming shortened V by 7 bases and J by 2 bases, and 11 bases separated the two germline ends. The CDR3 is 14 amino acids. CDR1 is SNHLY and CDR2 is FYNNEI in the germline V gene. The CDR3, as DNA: TGTGCCAGCACCCTCCCCCCTAACACCGGGGAGCTGTTTTTT. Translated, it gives CASTLPPNTGELFF.

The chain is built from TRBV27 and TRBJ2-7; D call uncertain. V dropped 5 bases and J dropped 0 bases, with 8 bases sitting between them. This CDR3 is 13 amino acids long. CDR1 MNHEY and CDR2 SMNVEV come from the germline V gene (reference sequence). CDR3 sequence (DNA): TGTGCCAGCAGTCCCACCTCCTCCTACGAGCAGTACTTC. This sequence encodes CASSPTSSYEQYF.

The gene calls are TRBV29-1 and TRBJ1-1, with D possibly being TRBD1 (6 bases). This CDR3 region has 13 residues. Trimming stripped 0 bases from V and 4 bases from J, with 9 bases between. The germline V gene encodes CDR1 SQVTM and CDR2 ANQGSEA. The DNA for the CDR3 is TGCAGCGTTGAAGAGGGGGCGGGCACTGAAGCTTTCTTT. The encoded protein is CSVEEGAGTEAFF.

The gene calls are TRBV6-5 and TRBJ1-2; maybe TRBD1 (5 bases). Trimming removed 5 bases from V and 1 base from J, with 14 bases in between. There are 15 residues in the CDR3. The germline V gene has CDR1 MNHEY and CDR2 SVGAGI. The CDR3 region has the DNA TGTGCCAGCAGTCCGAATTGGGGGAGTAACTATGGCTACACCTTC. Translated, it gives CASSPNWGSNYGYTF.

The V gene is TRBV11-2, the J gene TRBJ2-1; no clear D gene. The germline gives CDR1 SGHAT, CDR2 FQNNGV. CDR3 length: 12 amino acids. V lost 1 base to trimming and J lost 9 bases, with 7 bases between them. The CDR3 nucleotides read TGTGCCAGCAGCTTAGGAGAAGGTGAGCAGTTCTTC. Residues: CASSLGEGEQFF.

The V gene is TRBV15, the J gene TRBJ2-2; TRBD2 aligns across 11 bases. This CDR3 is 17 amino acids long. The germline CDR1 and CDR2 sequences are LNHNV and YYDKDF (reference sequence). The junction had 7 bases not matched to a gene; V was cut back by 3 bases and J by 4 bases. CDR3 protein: CATSSTGTSGFTGELFF. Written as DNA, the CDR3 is TGTGCCACCAGCAGTACCGGGACTAGCGGATTCACCGGGGAGCTGTTTTTT.

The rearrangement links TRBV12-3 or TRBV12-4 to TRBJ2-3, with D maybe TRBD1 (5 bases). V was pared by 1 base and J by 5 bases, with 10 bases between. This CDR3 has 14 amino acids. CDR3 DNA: TGTGCCAGCAGTTTAGTACAGGTAGAAGATACGCAGTATTTT. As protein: CASSLVQVEDTQYF.

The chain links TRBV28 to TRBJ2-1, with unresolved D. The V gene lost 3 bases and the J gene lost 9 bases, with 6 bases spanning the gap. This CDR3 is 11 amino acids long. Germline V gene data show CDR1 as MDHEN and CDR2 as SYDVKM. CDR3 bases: TGTGCCAGCAGTTTGTCACCTGAGCAGTTCTTC. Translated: CASSLSPEQFF.